The TCR beta chain under discussion was sequenced for a study of response to subunit inactivated influenza vaccine. General study points: Few new T cells, the authors suggested, are recruited by each seasonal influenza vaccination.

Each CDR3 protein is one row after TCRdb ran MiXCR on the RT-PCR reads. This sample has about 190,000 distinct CDR3 sequences, with 13% to 15% found just once. On this clonotype itself: Its target is not known.

Sequenced material: CD8+ T cells sorted from PBMCs, taken 5 days after vaccination. The TCR comes from a man between 45 and 60 years old who received an inactivated influenza vaccine.

CDR3 coding DNA: TGCGCCAGCAGCCAAGCAACAGGGGTTACCTACGAGCAGTACTTC. It specifies CASSQATGVTYEQYF. The chain employs TRBV4-1 and TRBJ2-7; 7 nucleotides agree with TRBD1. The CDR3 is 15 residues long. Unmatched junction bases numbered 5, after V lost 1 base and J lost 2 bases. CDR1 is MGHRA, CDR2 YSYEKL, per germline.